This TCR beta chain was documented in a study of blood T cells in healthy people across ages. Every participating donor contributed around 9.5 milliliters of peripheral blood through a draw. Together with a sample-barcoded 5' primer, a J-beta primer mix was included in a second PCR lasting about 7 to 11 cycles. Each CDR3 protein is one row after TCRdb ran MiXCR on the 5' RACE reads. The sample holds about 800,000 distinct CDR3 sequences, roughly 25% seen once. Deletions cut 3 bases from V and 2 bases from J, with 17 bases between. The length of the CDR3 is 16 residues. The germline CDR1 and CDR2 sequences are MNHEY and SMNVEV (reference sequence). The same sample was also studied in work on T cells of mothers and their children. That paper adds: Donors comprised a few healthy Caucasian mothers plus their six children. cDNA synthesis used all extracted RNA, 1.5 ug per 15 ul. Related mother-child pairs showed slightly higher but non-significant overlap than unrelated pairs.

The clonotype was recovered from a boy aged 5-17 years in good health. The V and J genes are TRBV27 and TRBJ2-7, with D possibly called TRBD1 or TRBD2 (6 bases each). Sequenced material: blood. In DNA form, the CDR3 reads TGTGCCAGCAGTTTGTTTCGGAGGGGGGAAACCTACGAGCAGTACTTC. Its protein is CASSLFRRGETYEQYF.